The 5 T cell receptor beta chains presented below share a single source sample, sequenced in a study of T cell responses to AZD1222 COVID-19 vaccine. Sequencing was performed with immunoSEQ multiplex PCR; in TCRdb, only in-frame clones are kept and a portion is missing. The sample holds roughly 120,000 clones, 70% to 90% seen once. This specimen was peripheral blood, taken on day 0 of AZD1222 vaccination. The receptors stem from an adult in good health.

This clone came up once. The chain joins TRBV9 to TRBJ2-3; tentative D call: TRBD2 (5 bases). Germline CDR1 is SGDLS and CDR2 is YYNGEE. The CDR3 contains 15 residues. Trimming left V 4 bases short and J 1 base short, with 13 bases between. The CDR3 nucleotides are TGTGCCAGCAGCCCTCGCGGGCCGGGCACAGATACGCAGTATTTT. It translates to CASSPRGPGTDTQYF.

V gene TRBV19 combines with J gene TRBJ2-3, with D perhaps assigned TRBD1 or TRBD2 (5 bases each). V lost 2 bases, J lost 1 base, and 7 bases lay in between. The CDR3 extends over 14 amino acids. The germline V gene has CDR1 LNHDA and CDR2 SQIVND (reference sequence). CDR3 nucleotides: TGTGCCAGTAGTATACAGGGAGGCACAGATACGCAGTATTTT. It translates to CASSIQGGTDTQYF.

The chain combines TRBV11-3 with TRBJ2-7, with 7 bases matching TRBD1. Germline V gene lookup returns CDR1 SGHNT and CDR2 YENEEA. The CDR3 covers 12 residues. With V trimmed by 4 bases and J by 3 bases, 0 bases remained unmatched. CDR3 bases: TGTGCCAGCAGCTCAGGGGGCTACGAGCAGTACTTC. Translating gives CASSSGGYEQYF.

The rearrangement links TRBV6-5 to TRBJ1-1; tentative D call: TRBD1 (5 bases). With 6 bases removed from V and 1 base from J, the gap between germline ends came to 15 bases. The CDR3 is 15 amino acids. Germline V gives CDR1 MNHEY, CDR2 SVGAGI. The CDR3 region has the DNA TGTGCCAGCAGCCCCGTGGGGCTAACGAACACTGAAGCTTTCTTT. This translates into CASSPVGLTNTEAFF.

This sequence joins TRBV3-1 (or the pseudogene TRBV3-2) and TRBJ2-7; D may be TRBD1 (6 bases). The germline CDR1 and CDR2 sequences are LGHDT and YNNKEL (reference sequence). Between the trimmed V and J ends, which lost 1 base and 3 bases, there was a span of 10 bases. This CDR3 is 14 amino acids long. This CDR3 reads CASSQGGRGYEQYF. In nucleotides, the CDR3 is TGTGCCAGCAGCCAAGGCGGCAGGGGCTACGAGCAGTACTTC.